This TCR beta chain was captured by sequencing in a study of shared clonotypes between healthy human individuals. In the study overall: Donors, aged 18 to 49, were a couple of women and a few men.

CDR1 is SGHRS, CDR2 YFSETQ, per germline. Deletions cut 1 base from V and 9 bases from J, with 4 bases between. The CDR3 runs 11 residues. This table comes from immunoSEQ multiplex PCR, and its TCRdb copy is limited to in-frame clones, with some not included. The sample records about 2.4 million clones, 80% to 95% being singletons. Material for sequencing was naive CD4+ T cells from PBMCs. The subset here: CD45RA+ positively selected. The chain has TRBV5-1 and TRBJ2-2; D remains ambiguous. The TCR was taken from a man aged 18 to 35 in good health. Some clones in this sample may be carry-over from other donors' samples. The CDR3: CASSLTRELFF. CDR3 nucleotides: TGCGCCAGCAGCTTGACGCGGGAGCTGTTTTTT. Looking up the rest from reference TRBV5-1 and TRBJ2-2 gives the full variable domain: KAGVTQTPRYLIKTRGQQVTLSCSPISGHRSVSWYQQTPGQGLQFLFEYFSETQRNKGNFPGRFSGRQFSNSRSEMNVSTLELGDSALYLCASSLTRELFFGEGSRLTVL.